Listed below are T cell receptor beta chains from one sample, sequenced in a study of identical twins. In TCRdb, the 5' RACE reads were re-called with MiXCR into one record per CDR3 protein. Here the sample spans about 520,000 distinct CDR3 sequences, under 25% being singletons. The data also belong to a second study, concerning T cells expressing NK-cell markers.

The sample taken for sequencing was CD4+ T cells sorted from blood. The receptors derive from a woman aged 18-29 years in good health. CDR3s include the opening cysteine and the closing phenylalanine or tryptophan. Not all rows give a size; the values are once, few, many and, for expanded clones, a class.

few,TRBJ2-4,TRBV30,CAWPTGTGTRETKNIQYF
few,TRBJ1-4,TRBV7-3,CASSLGMATNEKLFF
many,TRBJ2-5,TRBV2,CASITSGTRKYF
few,TRBJ2-1,TRBV5-4,CASSLQRERGGLRGYNEQFF
few,TRBJ1-1,TRBV6-5,CASRNRGGAFF
many,TRBJ1-5,TRBV12-3/TRBV12-4,CASSRETGANQPQHF
.,TRBJ2-1,TRBV20-1,CSARSRGRGGNEQFF
.,TRBJ1-5,TRBV4-3,CASSQDLDRGQPQHF
few,TRBJ2-1,TRBV29-1,CSVDSGRVLSYNEQFF
.,TRBJ2-4,TRBV20-1,CSARVAGVKNIQYF
.,TRBJ2-2,TRBV4-3,CASSHREKTGELFF
few,TRBJ1-6,TRBV7-2,CASSLRQGAQNSPLHF
.,TRBJ1-2,TRBV2,CASSVSGTFWENYGYTF
.,TRBJ2-7,TRBV5-1,CASSLVTIFGGSYEQYF
.,TRBJ2-3,TRBV10-3,CAISPVAGGRTDTQYF
many,TRBJ2-3,TRBV20-1,CSARHGTDTQYF
.,TRBJ1-1,TRBV15,CATSVLGGTEAFF
few,TRBJ2-1,TRBV5-1,CASSLSVAGGPVEQFF
.,TRBJ2-7,TRBV12-3/TRBV12-4,CASSRDRGRSEQYF
.,TRBJ2-3,TRBV9,CASSVRVLATSTDTQYF
few,TRBJ1-2,TRBV18,CASSPGIDANYGYTF
.,TRBJ2-2,TRBV18,CASSPRRGGDTGELFF
few,TRBJ2-1,TRBV20-1,CSASGGDFYNEQFF